This TCR beta chain was found in a study of radiotherapy plus CTLA-4 blockade in lung cancer. Study background: Objective responses were recorded in less than 20% of patients, with disease control recorded in less than 40%. Regarding the study as a whole: Tumor-derived TCR clones expanded in blood after radiotherapy plus ipilimumab.

CTLA-4 blockade using ipilimumab, together with focal radiation, was received by patients with chemo-refractory metastatic non-small-cell lung cancer. This CDR3 is 14 amino acids long. V lost 8 bases and J 1 base, leaving 14 bases between the germline ends. Looked up from germline, CDR1 is SNHLY and CDR2 is FYNNEI. The protocol was immunoSEQ multiplex PCR, while the TCRdb copy is restricted to in-frame clones and leaves out a portion. Among 39,000 or so clones, over 65% were seen once, and the ten largest hold under 10%. Of note for this clone: Its antigen remains unknown.

Sequenced material: peripheral blood, taken from a patient treated with radiotherapy plus ipilimumab. The clonotype originates from a human donor with non-small cell lung cancer who had stable disease on radiotherapy plus ipilimumab. This chain links TRBV2 with TRBJ1-1; D remains ambiguous. DNA for the CDR3: TGTGCCAGCGGATTAGTGCCTCAGAACACTGAAGCTTTCTTT. It is translated as CASGLVPQNTEAFF.